Listed below are T cell receptor beta chains from one sample, sequenced in a study of cytomegalovirus exposure and HLA in healthy donors. Data came from immunoSEQ multiplex PCR; TCRdb stores just in-frame clones and leaves some out. Here the sample spans around 63,000 clones, more than 65% being singletons. The source material was PBMCs. These receptors all come from a woman aged 25 to 45 in good health and CMV-seronegative. The CDR3 runs from the conserved cysteine through the conserved F or W. Each record gives: V gene, D gene, clone size, J gene, CDR3 protein, CDR3 DNA. A D gene is named only where the DNA matches it firmly. A row's size may be missing; if present it is once, few, many or a size class.

TRBV4-1,.,.,TRBJ2-1,CASSQLDIISYNEQFF,TGCGCCAGCAGCCAACTGGACATAATCTCCTACAATGAGCAGTTCTTC
TRBV5-4,TRBD1,.,TRBJ1-2,CASSQRGQGVYGYTF,TGTGCCAGCAGTCAGAGGGGACAGGGCGTCTATGGCTACACCTTC
TRBV10-3,.,.,TRBJ1-6,CASRPENSPLHF,TGTGCCTCCCGTCCAGAAAATTCACCCCTCCACTTT
TRBV4-2,.,.,TRBJ1-2,CASSQVGGADGYTF,TGTGCCAGCAGCCAAGTGGGGGGGGCGGATGGCTACACCTTC
TRBV5-1,TRBD2,.,TRBJ2-3,CASSLEPSGSRRYSTDTQYF,TGCGCCAGCAGCTTGGAACCTAGCGGGAGTCGTCGCTATAGCACAGATACGCAGTATTTT
TRBV7-2,TRBD2,.,TRBJ2-1,CASRRSPLAGGNEQFF,TGTGCCAGCAGACGGTCCCCACTAGCGGGCGGCAATGAGCAGTTCTTC
TRBV4-3,.,.,TRBJ2-1,CASSQDPASYNEQFF,TGCGCCAGCAGCCAAGATCCAGCGTCCTACAATGAGCAGTTCTTC
TRBV18,TRBD1,.,TRBJ1-4,CASSPGQGVTNEKLFF,TGTGCCAGCTCACCAGGACAGGGGGTAACTAATGAAAAACTGTTTTTT
TRBV12-5,.,.,TRBJ1-6,CASGFGGNSPLHF,TGTGCTAGTGGTTTCGGGGGAAATTCACCCCTCCACTTT
TRBV2,TRBD2,.,TRBJ2-5,CASSPGLADQETQYF,TGTGCCAGCAGTCCGGGACTAGCGGACCAAGAGACCCAGTACTTC
TRBV29-1,.,.,TRBJ2-5,CSVGRQETQYF,TGCAGCGTTGGTAGACAAGAGACCCAGTACTTC
TRBV18,.,.,TRBJ1-2,CASSPPSGEGSGYTF,TGTGCCAGCTCACCACCGAGTGGGGAGGGATCCGGCTACACCTTC
TRBV27,TRBD1,few,TRBJ1-3,CASSSGQGTGNTIYF,TGTGCCAGCAGTTCCGGACAGGGAACTGGAAACACCATATATTTT
TRBV19,TRBD1,once,TRBJ1-5,CASSKQTGGGNQPQHF,TGTGCCAGTAGTAAACAGACAGGGGGCGGCAATCAGCCCCAGCATTTT
TRBV11-2,.,.,TRBJ1-1,CASSSGQHGNTEAFF,TGTGCCAGCAGCTCCGGACAGCATGGGAACACTGAAGCTTTCTTT
TRBV7-2,TRBD1,once,TRBJ1-5,CASSLDRGRNQPQHF,TGTGCCAGCAGCCTGGACAGGGGTCGCAATCAGCCCCAGCATTTT
TRBV7-2,.,.,TRBJ1-2,CASSHTLQGPVIYGYTF,TGTGCCAGCAGCCACACTCTACAGGGCCCGGTGATCTATGGCTACACCTTC
TRBV21-1,.,few,TRBJ2-3,CASSKSGLAGASTDTQYF,TGTGCCAGCAGCAAGTCGGGACTAGCGGGGGCTAGCACAGATACGCAGTATTTT
TRBV4-3,TRBD1,.,TRBJ2-1,CASSQDLMGQGIIEQFF,TGCGCCAGCAGCCAAGATTTGATGGGACAGGGAATTATTGAGCAGTTCTTC
TRBV21-1,.,once,TRBJ1-1,CASSKALWAEGEGNTEAFF,TGTGCCAGCAGCAAAGCGCTTTGGGCAGAAGGAGAGGGGAACACTGAAGCTTTCTTT
TRBV5-6,.,.,TRBJ2-5,CASSYRRGYQETQYF,TGTGCCAGCAGCTACCGCAGGGGTTACCAAGAGACCCAGTACTTC
TRBV2,.,.,TRBJ2-5,CASSGVAQGETQYF,TGTGCCAGCAGTGGGGTTGCGCAGGGGGAGACCCAGTACTTC
TRBV9,.,.,TRBJ2-7,CASSVGGGGNEQYF,TGTGCCAGCAGCGTAGGAGGGGGGGGGAACGAGCAGTACTTC
TRBV30,.,.,TRBJ2-2,CAWRPDSTGELFF,TGTGCCTGGAGACCCGACTCCACCGGGGAGCTGTTTTTT
TRBV10-3,.,.,TRBJ1-1,CAISGQYEAFF,TGTGCCATCAGTGGACAGTATGAAGCTTTCTTT
TRBV11-2,.,few,TRBJ1-2,CASSPQEGEGYTF,TGTGCCAGCAGCCCCCAGGAAGGGGAAGGCTACACCTTC
TRBV10-3,.,.,TRBJ1-2,CAISETVNYGYTF,TGTGCCATCAGTGAGACGGTTAACTATGGCTACACCTTC
TRBV7-2,TRBD2,.,TRBJ2-3,CASSLDSGRESYF,TGTGCCAGCAGCTTAGACAGCGGGAGGGAATCGTATTTT
TRBV11-3,.,.,TRBJ1-1,CASSFSRVMNTEAFF,TGTGCCAGCAGCTTTTCCAGGGTCATGAACACTGAAGCTTTCTTT
TRBV27,TRBD1,.,TRBJ1-1,CASSSSDRARAEAFF,TGTGCCAGCAGTTCAAGCGACAGGGCACGGGCTGAAGCTTTCTTT
TRBV19,TRBD2,.,TRBJ2-7,CASSQGLGQASEQYF,TGTGCCAGTAGCCAGGGACTAGGTCAGGCCTCCGAGCAGTACTTC
TRBV5-1,TRBD1,.,TRBJ2-7,CASSLVAGGAEQYF,TGCGCCAGCAGCTTGGTTGCAGGGGGCGCCGAGCAGTACTTC
TRBV7-9,TRBD2,.,TRBJ2-2,CASSLLAGEGELFF,TGTGCCAGCAGTCTACTAGCGGGAGAAGGGGAGCTGTTTTTT
TRBV6-6,TRBD1,.,TRBJ1-2,CASNSPQGQRYGYTF,TGTGCCAGCAACTCGCCCCAGGGACAGCGATATGGCTACACCTTC
TRBV5-1,.,.,TRBJ2-5,CASSLGQLAEQYF,TGCGCCAGCAGCTTGGGACAACTTGCAGAGCAGTACTTC
TRBV7-8,TRBD2,.,TRBJ2-1,CASYSVGGASYNEQFF,TGTGCCAGCTATTCTGTCGGGGGGGCCTCCTACAATGAGCAGTTCTTC
TRBV5-4,TRBD1,.,TRBJ1-2,CASSWASGGSNYGYTF,TGTGCCAGCAGCTGGGCCTCAGGGGGCAGTAACTATGGCTACACCTTC
TRBV7-2,TRBD2,.,TRBJ2-7,CASSLIPSGGISYEQYF,TGTGCCAGCAGCTTAATCCCTAGCGGGGGGATCTCCTACGAGCAGTACTTC
TRBV2,.,.,TRBJ1-2,CASSELPPGLNYGYTF,TGTGCCAGCAGTGAACTCCCCCCAGGGTTGAACTATGGCTACACCTTC
TRBV5-1,TRBD2,.,TRBJ2-6,CASSALAGTLSGANVLTF,TGCGCCAGCAGCGCACTAGCGGGGACACTCTCTGGGGCCAACGTCCTGACTTTC
TRBV29-1,TRBD1,.,TRBJ1-2,CSVEGTGGGGSKYYGYTF,TGCAGCGTTGAAGGGACAGGGGGCGGCGGATCAAAGTACTATGGCTACACCTTC
TRBV19,TRBD1,.,TRBJ1-4,CASSGTGVGEKLFF,TGTGCCAGTAGTGGGACAGGGGTGGGAGAAAAACTGTTTTTT
TRBV19,.,few,TRBJ1-2,CASSSQGPVYGYTF,TGTGCCAGTAGTAGCCAGGGTCCTGTTTATGGCTACACCTTC
TRBV5-1,TRBD1,.,TRBJ1-4,CASSLASLGQGNEKLFF,TGCGCCAGCAGCTTGGCCAGTTTGGGACAGGGAAACGAAAAACTGTTTTTT
TRBV6-6,TRBD2,.,TRBJ2-2,CASTPLGGLGTGELFF,TGTGCCAGCACCCCACTTGGGGGACTAGGCACCGGGGAGCTGTTTTTT
TRBV10-3,TRBD1,.,TRBJ2-3,CAISEGTGADTQYF,TGTGCCATCAGTGAAGGGACAGGGGCCGATACGCAGTATTTT
TRBV29-1,TRBD1,.,TRBJ1-3,CSAGTGSLASGNTIYF,TGCAGCGCCGGGACAGGCTCTTTGGCCTCTGGAAACACCATATATTTT
TRBV7-9,TRBD1,few,TRBJ1-1,CASKQGASTEAFF,TGTGCCAGTAAACAGGGGGCGAGCACTGAAGCTTTCTTT
TRBV2,.,few,TRBJ2-2,CASSEALRDGELFF,TGTGCCAGCAGTGAAGCGCTTCGAGACGGGGAGCTGTTTTTT
TRBV10-1,TRBD2,once,TRBJ2-1,CASSGGTSWGYNEQFF,TGCGCCAGCAGTGGGGGGACTAGCTGGGGGTACAATGAGCAGTTCTTC